Listed below are T cell receptor beta chains from one sample, sequenced in a study of vaccination effects on CD4 cells after COVID-19. These receptors lack a known antigen. The method was immunoSEQ multiplex PCR; TCRdb's version includes in-frame clones alone and lacks a portion of them. The table shows under 40,000 clones, with around 79% occurring only once. The sequencing used CD4+ T cells from PBMCs cultured without peptide, collected after COVID-19 vaccination. The receptors originated from a human donor who had a prior SARS-CoV-2 infection. CDR3s include the opening cysteine and the closing phenylalanine or tryptophan. Each record gives: V gene, clone size, D gene, J gene, CDR3 DNA, CDR3 protein. A D gene is named only where the DNA matches it firmly. Part of the rows lack a size; the others show once, few, many or a class for expanded clones.

TRBV5-1	-	-	TRBJ2-1	TGCGCCAGCAGCATGGGACTCTCCAACAATGAGCAGTTCTTC	CASSMGLSNNEQFF
TRBV2	-	-	TRBJ1-5	TGTGCCAGCAGCCAGGGCCGTCAGCCCCAGCATTTT	CASSQGRQPQHF
TRBV4-1	-	TRBD1	TRBJ1-1	TGCGCCAGCAGACCCGTTACAGGGGACAACACTGAAGCTTTCTTT	CASRPVTGDNTEAFF
TRBV5-8	few	-	TRBJ1-3	TGTGCCAGCAGCTTAGGTCGCGATCCGGTCACCATATATTTT	CASSLGRDPVTIYF
TRBV11-2	-	-	TRBJ2-2	TGTGCCAGCAGCCCGGGTTGGGCAAGGAACACCGGGGAGCTGTTTTTT	CASSPGWARNTGELFF
TRBV12-3/TRBV12-4	-	-	TRBJ1-2	TGTGCCAGCAGTAGGCAGTCGAACTATGGCTACACCTTC	CASSRQSNYGYTF
TRBV30	-	TRBD1	TRBJ1-4	TGTGCGCAAGCAAGACAGGGACGGGTCGAAAAACTGTTTTTT	CAQARQGRVEKLFF
TRBV5-3	few	TRBD2	TRBJ2-3	TGTGCCAGAAGCGTGACTAGCGGCACAGATACGCAGTATTTT	CARSVTSGTDTQYF
TRBV10-3	-	TRBD1	TRBJ1-2	TGTGCCATCAGTGAGGGGAGGACAGGGTTTGATGGCTACACCTTC	CAISEGRTGFDGYTF
TRBV7-9	few	-	TRBJ2-1	TGTGCCAGCCAGGACCGGACGAATGAGCAGTTCTTC	CASQDRTNEQFF
TRBV3-1/TRBV3-2	-	-	TRBJ2-7	TGTGCCAGCAGCCTCATGCGGGCCTCCTACGAGCAGTACTTC	CASSLMRASYEQYF
TRBV4-1	-	TRBD1	TRBJ2-4	TGCGCCAGCAGCCAAGACACCCGACAGGGTCATGTAGCCAAAAACATTCAGTACTTC	CASSQDTRQGHVAKNIQYF
TRBV7-9	few	-	TRBJ2-3	TGTGCCAGCAGCTTCGTCCGGGACACAGATACGCAGTATTTT	CASSFVRDTDTQYF
TRBV4-2	-	-	TRBJ2-5	TGTGCCAGCAGCCAACACGCCGGGACCAAAGAGACCCAGTACTTC	CASSQHAGTKETQYF
TRBV3-1/TRBV3-2	few	-	TRBJ1-3	TGTGCCAGCAGCCAAGAGACAGGACTCTCTGGAAACACCATATATTTT	CASSQETGLSGNTIYF
TRBV14	-	-	TRBJ2-2	TGTGCCAGCAGCCAACGACAGGTCGAGCTGTTTTTT	CASSQRQVELFF
TRBV6-5	-	-	TRBJ1-4	TGTGCCAGCAGTTACTCGGGGTCTCGGGATGAAAAACTGTTTTTT	CASSYSGSRDEKLFF
TRBV13	-	TRBD2	TRBJ2-7	TGTGCCAGCAGCCCGAGACGGGAGGAAAACGAGCAGTACTTC	CASSPRREENEQYF
TRBV20-1	-	-	TRBJ2-1	TGCAGTGCCCCACGCCTAAATGAGCAGTTCTTC	CSAPRLNEQFF
TRBV6-2/TRBV6-3	-	TRBD2	TRBJ2-7	TGTGCCAGCAGTTCTAGCGGGAGGCCCGCCTACGAGCAGTACTTC	CASSSSGRPAYEQYF
TRBV3-1/TRBV3-2	once	-	TRBJ1-4	TGTGCCAGCAGCGACGGAGGGGGTAATGAAAAACTGTTTTTT	CASSDGGGNEKLFF
TRBV28	-	TRBD1	TRBJ2-5	TGTGCCAGCAGTTTCTCCGGGACAGCTAGCGAGACCCAGTACTTC	CASSFSGTASETQYF
TRBV21-1	few	-	TRBJ1-6	TGTGCCAGCAGCAAGGGGGATGGGGCCCTCCACTTT	CASSKGDGALHF
TRBV7-3	-	TRBD1	TRBJ1-2	TGTGCCAGCAGCCCGACCCCCGGGACAGGGATGCCCTTACTCTTC	CASSPTPGTGMPLLF
TRBV3-1/TRBV3-2	few	TRBD2	TRBJ2-5	TGTGCCAGCAGCCCAGGACTAGCGGGAGGGCCTCGGGAGACCCAGTACTTC	CASSPGLAGGPRETQYF
TRBV19	-	-	TRBJ2-5	TGTGCCAGTAGTAGAGTCGGGACCCGTCAAGAGACCCAGTACTTC	CASSRVGTRQETQYF
TRBV11-2	-	-	TRBJ2-2	TGTGCCAGCTCGCAGGGTAGAATAGGGGAGCTGTTTTTT	CASSQGRIGELFF
TRBV2	-	-	TRBJ2-2	TGTGCCAGCAGTGAGGGGGGGAACACCGGGGAGCTGTTTTTT	CASSEGGNTGELFF
TRBV19	-	-	TRBJ1-2	TGTGCCAGTAGTATCATGGGAGGGGTCGCCTCCGTCTATGGCTACACCTTC	CASSIMGGVASVYGYTF
TRBV5-1	-	TRBD1	TRBJ2-5	TGCGCCAGCAGCACCGGGACAGGAGCTCAAGAGACCCAGTACTTC	CASSTGTGAQETQYF
TRBV11-1	-	-	TRBJ2-7	TGTGCCAGCAGCAACGCCCCCCGGGGGGCTTACGAGCAGTACTTC	CASSNAPRGAYEQYF
TRBV18	-	TRBD1	TRBJ2-7	TGTGCCAGCTCGTGGACAGGGGGTTCGCCCGAGCAGTACTTC	CASSWTGGSPEQYF
TRBV29-1	-	-	TRBJ1-6	TGCAGCGTTGGCGAGGGAAGCTCCTATAATTCACCCCTCCACTTT	CSVGEGSSYNSPLHF
TRBV2	-	-	TRBJ2-7	TGTGCCAGCAGTGAGGGATTACTCTACGAGCAGTACTTC	CASSEGLLYEQYF
TRBV18	-	TRBD1	TRBJ2-3	TGTGCCAGCTCCCGACAGGGGGCGCTGGATACGCAGTATTTT	CASSRQGALDTQYF
TRBV7-3	-	-	TRBJ2-5	TGTGCCAGCAGCCTGACGGTCCGTGAGACCCAGTACTTC	CASSLTVRETQYF
TRBV11-2	-	TRBD1	TRBJ1-1	TGTGCCAGCAGCTTTTGGGACAGAAACACTGAAGCTTTCTTT	CASSFWDRNTEAFF
TRBV30	-	TRBD1	TRBJ2-2	TGTGCCTGTAACGGACAGGCGAGCACCGGGGAGCTGTTTTTT	CACNGQASTGELFF
TRBV5-1	-	-	TRBJ2-3	TGCGCCAGCAGCTTGTATGACTCAGATACGCAGTATTTT	CASSLYDSDTQYF
TRBV7-2	-	-	TRBJ2-7	TGTGCCAGCAGCGCCCTAGGAGGGGGACAGATGGGCTACGAGCAGTACTTC	CASSALGGGQMGYEQYF
TRBV5-6	-	-	TRBJ2-3	TGTGCCAGCAGGCCCCTTTCGACGGGACCTAGCACAGATACGCAGTATTTT	CASRPLSTGPSTDTQYF